A selection of T cell receptor beta chains follows, all from one sample in a study of shared clonotypes between healthy human individuals. Assay used: immunoSEQ multiplex PCR; TCRdb lists only in-frame clones, some missing. The sample has approximately 600,000 clones; around 96% are singletons. Sample: naive CD8+ T cells sorted from blood. The receptors were sampled from a woman aged 25 to 39 in good health. CDR3s include the opening cysteine and the closing phenylalanine or tryptophan. A D gene is named only where the DNA matches it firmly. Not every row has a clone size; where given, it reads once, few, many or a size class.

j_call clone_size d_call v_call cdr3_length cdr3_aa cdr3_nt
TRBJ2-7 - - TRBV13 13 CASSLGNNYEQYF TGTGCCAGCAGCTTAGGGAATAACTACGAGCAGTACTTC
TRBJ2-7 - TRBD2 TRBV27 15 CASSPFGLATYEQYF TGTGCCAGCAGTCCCTTCGGACTAGCGACCTACGAGCAGTACTTC
TRBJ2-2 - TRBD2 TRBV7-2 17 CASSLVVAGLNTGELFF TGTGCCAGCAGCTTAGTGGTAGCGGGGCTCAACACCGGGGAGCTGTTTTTT
TRBJ2-7 - TRBD2 TRBV28 14 CASTRTLAGGPFYF TGTGCCAGCACTAGGACTTTAGCGGGAGGGCCTTTTTACTTC
TRBJ2-7 - TRBD1 TRBV29-1 13 CSAQTGGSYEQYF TGCAGCGCCCAGACAGGGGGCTCCTACGAGCAGTACTTC
TRBJ2-7 - - TRBV14 14 CASSQGQGRYEQYF TGTGCCAGCAGCCAAGGCCAGGGGAGATACGAGCAGTACTTC
TRBJ2-2 - - TRBV14 16 CASSGPGDRGTGELFF TGTGCCAGCAGCGGACCCGGTGACAGAGGCACCGGGGAGCTGTTTTTT
TRBJ1-2 - TRBD1 TRBV27 14 CASSFAPQGGGYTF TGTGCCAGCAGTTTTGCACCACAGGGGGGCGGCTACACCTTC
TRBJ2-7 - - TRBV2 11 CASSENYEQYF TGTGCCAGCAGTGAAAACTACGAGCAGTACTTC
TRBJ2-3 - TRBD1 TRBV7-9 15 CASSPTTGAEDTQYF TGTGCCAGCAGCCCGACGACAGGGGCGGAAGATACGCAGTATTTT
TRBJ1-1 - - TRBV14 13 CASSLTLNTEAFF TGTGCCAGCAGCCTCACATTGAACACTGAAGCTTTCTTT
TRBJ1-1 - - TRBV7-9 12 CASSPPGGAAFF TGTGCCAGCAGCCCCCCGGGTGGGGCTGCTTTCTTT
TRBJ1-1 - - TRBV5-1 11 CASSTDSEAFF TGCGCCAGCAGCACGGACAGTGAAGCTTTCTTT
TRBJ1-5 few - TRBV4-1 14 CASSQGGSGQPQHF TGCGCCAGCAGCCAAGGAGGGTCGGGACAGCCCCAGCATTTT
TRBJ2-5 - - TRBV27 16 CASKIRDVHEGETQYF TGTGCCAGCAAGATCCGGGACGTTCATGAGGGAGAGACCCAGTACTTC
TRBJ2-5 - - TRBV7-9 13 CASSLGGTLEQYF TGTGCCAGCAGCTTAGGGGGGACTCTAGAGCAGTACTTC
TRBJ2-7 - - TRBV5-6 15 CASSPGPSPSYEQYF TGTGCCAGCAGCCCTGGACCCAGCCCCTCCTACGAGCAGTACTTC
TRBJ1-3 once - TRBV13 18 CASSFPAARGSSGNTIYF TGTGCCAGCAGCTTCCCCGCGGCCCGGGGGAGCTCTGGAAACACCATATATTTT
TRBJ1-5 - TRBD1 TRBV5-1 19 CASSNPTGEEVGTYQPQHF TGCGCCAGCAGCAACCCGACAGGGGAGGAAGTAGGCACATATCAGCCCCAGCATTTT
TRBJ2-2 - TRBD1 TRBV29-1 12 CSGEGATGELFF TGCAGCGGAGAGGGGGCCACCGGGGAGCTGTTTTTT
TRBJ2-7 - - TRBV5-1 16 CASSGEWGRSSYEQYF TGCGCCAGCAGCGGGGAGTGGGGGAGGAGCTCCTACGAGCAGTACTTC
TRBJ2-3 - - TRBV2 17 CASSGLKRGRITDTQYF TGTGCCAGCAGTGGGCTTAAACGGGGACGTATCACAGATACGCAGTATTTT
TRBJ2-1 - - TRBV5-6 12 CASSQRFNEQFF TGTGCCAGCAGCCAACGGTTCAATGAGCAGTTCTTC
TRBJ2-5 once TRBD2 TRBV11-2 14 CASSLEAGGETQYF TGTGCCAGCAGCTTAGAAGCGGGAGGAGAGACCCAGTACTTC
TRBJ2-7 - - TRBV28 14 CASSLAGSVDEQYF TGTGCCAGCAGTTTGGCGGGGTCAGTGGACGAGCAGTACTTC
TRBJ2-2 - TRBD2 TRBV5-4 18 CASSPAVWLAGDTGELFF TGTGCCAGCAGCCCCGCGGTGTGGTTAGCGGGAGACACCGGGGAGCTGTTTTTT
TRBJ1-1 - - TRBV11-2 14 CASSLGRMNTEAFF TGTGCCAGCAGCTTGGGAAGGATGAACACTGAAGCTTTCTTT
TRBJ1-1 - - TRBV18 15 CASSPETETNTEAFF TGTGCCAGCTCACCCGAAACAGAAACGAACACTGAAGCTTTCTTT